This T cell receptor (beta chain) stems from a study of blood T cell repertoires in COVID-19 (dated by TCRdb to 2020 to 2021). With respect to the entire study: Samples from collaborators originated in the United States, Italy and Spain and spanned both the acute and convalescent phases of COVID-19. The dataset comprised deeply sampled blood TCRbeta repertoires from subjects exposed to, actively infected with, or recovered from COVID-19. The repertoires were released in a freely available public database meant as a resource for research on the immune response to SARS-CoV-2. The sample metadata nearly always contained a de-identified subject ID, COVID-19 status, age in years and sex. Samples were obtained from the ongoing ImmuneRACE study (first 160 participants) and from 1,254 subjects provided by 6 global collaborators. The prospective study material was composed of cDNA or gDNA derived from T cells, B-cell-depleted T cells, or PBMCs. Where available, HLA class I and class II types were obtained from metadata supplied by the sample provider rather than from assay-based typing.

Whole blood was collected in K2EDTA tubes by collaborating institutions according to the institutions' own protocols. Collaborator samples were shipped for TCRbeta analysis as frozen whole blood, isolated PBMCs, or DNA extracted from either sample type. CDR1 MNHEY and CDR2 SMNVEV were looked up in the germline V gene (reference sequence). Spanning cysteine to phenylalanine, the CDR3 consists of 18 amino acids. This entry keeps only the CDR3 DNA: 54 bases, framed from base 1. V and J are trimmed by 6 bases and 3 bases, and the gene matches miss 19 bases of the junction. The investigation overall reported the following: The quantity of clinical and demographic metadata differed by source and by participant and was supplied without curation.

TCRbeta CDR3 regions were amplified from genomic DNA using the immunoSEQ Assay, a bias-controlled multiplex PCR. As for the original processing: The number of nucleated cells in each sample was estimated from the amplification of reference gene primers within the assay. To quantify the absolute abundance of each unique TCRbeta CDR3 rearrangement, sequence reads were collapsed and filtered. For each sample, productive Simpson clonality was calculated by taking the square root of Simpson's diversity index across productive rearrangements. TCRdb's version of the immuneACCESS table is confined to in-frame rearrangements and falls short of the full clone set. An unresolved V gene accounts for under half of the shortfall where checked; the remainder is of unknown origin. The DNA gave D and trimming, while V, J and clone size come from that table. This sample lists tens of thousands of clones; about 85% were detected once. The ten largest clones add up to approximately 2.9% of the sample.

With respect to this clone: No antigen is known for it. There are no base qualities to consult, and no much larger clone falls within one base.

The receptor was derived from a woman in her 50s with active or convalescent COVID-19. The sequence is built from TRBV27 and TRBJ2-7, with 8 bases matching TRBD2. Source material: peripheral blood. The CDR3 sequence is CASSFVGGGTRGLYEQYF. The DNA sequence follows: TGTGCCAGCAGCTTTGTGGGCGGGGGGACTCGGGGCCTCTACGAGCAGTACTTC.